This passage covers 10 T cell receptor beta chains from one sample sequenced in a study of long-term antiretroviral therapy in people with HIV (dated by TCRdb to between 2021 and 2022). The immunoSEQ hsTCRB v3.0 assay was used at survey level resolution to sequence the TRB variable region. The immuneACCESS repertoire file appears here via TCRdb, limited to in-frame rearrangements. These files lack a portion of the clones; in checked studies, under half of the deficit traces to unresolved V genes, and the cause of the others is not known. The sample includes under 30,000 clones, with approximately 90% observed a single time. 3.6% of the sample belongs to the ten largest clones. Sample: unsorted PBMCs, taken 1.9 years after starting antiretroviral therapy. Every receptor here comes from a woman in her 30s with HIV.

The chain employs TRBV28 and TRBJ1-5; the D is unclear. The V end was cut by 1 base, the J end by 6 bases, with 4 bases between. The V gene's germline CDR1 is MDHEN and CDR2 SYDVKM. The CDR3 totals 12 residues. CDR3 bases: TGTGCCAGCAGTTTATTAGGTCAGCCCCAGCATTTT. It yields the protein CASSLLGQPQHF.

This chain joins TRBV29-1 and TRBJ2-3; 8 bases line up with TRBD1. The CDR3 is 15 residues long. Germline assignment: CDR1 SQVTM and CDR2 ANQGSEA. Trimming cost V 1 base and J 4 bases; bases outside gene matches: 7. CDR3 sequence: CSVEARQGYADTQYF. The CDR3 DNA is TGCAGCGTTGAAGCCAGACAGGGGTACGCAGATACGCAGTATTTT.

The chain couples TRBV6-5 to TRBJ2-2; 7 nucleotides match TRBD1. CDR1 is MNHEY, CDR2 SVGAGI, per germline. The CDR3 extends over 16 amino acids. Germline trimming cut 1 base from V and 4 bases from J; bases unmatched to any gene: 6. In nucleotides, the CDR3 is TGTGCCAGCAGTTACTTTCGCAGGGGGATCACCGGGGAGCTGTTTTTT. Translating gives CASSYFRRGITGELFF.

The gene calls are TRBV5-1 and TRBJ2-2; 7 nucleotides match TRBD1. The J segment lost 4 bases and the V segment lost 4 bases, leaving 7 bases of the junction unmatched. This CDR3 is built from 15 residues. Germline V gene sequence: CDR1 SGHRS, CDR2 YFSETQ. CDR3 sequence (DNA): TGCGCCAGCAGCCAAACGACAGGGACCACCGGGGAGCTGTTTTTT. This gives the protein CASSQTTGTTGELFF.

The rearrangement joins TRBV7-2 to TRBJ2-4, with 11 positions matching TRBD1. Trimming took 0 bases from V and 14 from J; bases not matched to a gene: 3. The CDR3 extends over 13 amino acids. CDR1 SGHTA and CDR2 FQGNSA come from the germline V gene. The DNA for the CDR3 is TGTGCCAGCAGCTTAGCGGGGACAGGGGGGAAGTACTTC. Translation gives CASSLAGTGGKYF. Looking up the rest from reference TRBV7-2 and TRBJ2-4 gives the full variable domain: GAGVSQSPSNKVTEKGKDVELRCDPISGHTALYWYRQSLGQGLEFLIYFQGNSAPDKSGLPSDRFSAERTGGSVSTLTIQRTQQEDSAVYLCASSLAGTGGKYFGAGTRLSVL.

V usage is TRBV9 and J usage is TRBJ2-2; D perhaps matches TRBD2 (6 bases). V lost 7 bases to trimming and J lost 6 bases, with 16 bases between them. CDR1 is SGDLS, CDR2 YYNGEE, per germline. The CDR3 has 14 amino acids. The CDR3 DNA reads TGTGCCAGCGCAAATGCGGGAACACCCGGGGAGCTGTTTTTT. As protein: CASANAGTPGELFF.

The chain joins TRBV30 to TRBJ1-2; D remains ambiguous. Germline CDR1 reads GTSNPN; CDR2 reads SVGIG (reference sequence). Trimming removed 3 bases at V and 3 bases at J, with 8 bases between. CDR3 length equals 12 residues. This chain's CDR3 is CAWSGGDYGYTF. The DNA of the CDR3 is TGTGCCTGGAGCGGAGGCGACTATGGCTACACCTTC. The full variable domain, with the rest looked up from reference TRBV30 and TRBJ1-2, is SQTIHQWPATLVQPVGSPLSLECTVEGTSNPNLYWYRQAAGRGLQLLFYSVGIGQISSEVPQNLSASRPQDRQFILSSKKLLLSDSGFYLCAWSGGDYGYTFGSGTRLTVV.

The rearrangement uses TRBV19 and TRBJ2-5; D might be TRBD2 (6 bases). This CDR3 is 14 amino acids long. V was shortened by 8 bases and J by 4 bases, with 17 bases between the two germline ends. Germline V gives CDR1 LNHDA, CDR2 SQIVND (reference sequence). The chain's CDR3 is CASADPGDRETQYF. The CDR3 DNA sequence: TGTGCCAGTGCCGACCCGGGGGATCGAGAGACCCAGTACTTC.

This chain connects TRBV2 to TRBJ1-2; possibly TRBD1 for D (6 bases). There are 13 residues in the CDR3. The V end lost 5 bases, the J end lost 4 bases, and 11 bases lay between the germline ends. Germline V gene lookup returns CDR1 SNHLY and CDR2 FYNNEI. Here the CDR3 reads CASSLQGTYGYTF. CDR3 nucleotide sequence: TGTGCCAGCAGTCTCCAGGGGACCTATGGCTACACCTTC.

The chain has TRBV7-8 and TRBJ2-1; D is uncertain. V lost 5 bases and J lost 4, with 15 bases in between. The germline gives CDR1 SGHVS, CDR2 FQNEAQ. This CDR3 has 15 residues. The CDR3 DNA follows: TGTGCCAGCAGCCTCAAGTCCACCGGATACAATGAGCAGTTCTTC. The encoded protein is CASSLKSTGYNEQFF.